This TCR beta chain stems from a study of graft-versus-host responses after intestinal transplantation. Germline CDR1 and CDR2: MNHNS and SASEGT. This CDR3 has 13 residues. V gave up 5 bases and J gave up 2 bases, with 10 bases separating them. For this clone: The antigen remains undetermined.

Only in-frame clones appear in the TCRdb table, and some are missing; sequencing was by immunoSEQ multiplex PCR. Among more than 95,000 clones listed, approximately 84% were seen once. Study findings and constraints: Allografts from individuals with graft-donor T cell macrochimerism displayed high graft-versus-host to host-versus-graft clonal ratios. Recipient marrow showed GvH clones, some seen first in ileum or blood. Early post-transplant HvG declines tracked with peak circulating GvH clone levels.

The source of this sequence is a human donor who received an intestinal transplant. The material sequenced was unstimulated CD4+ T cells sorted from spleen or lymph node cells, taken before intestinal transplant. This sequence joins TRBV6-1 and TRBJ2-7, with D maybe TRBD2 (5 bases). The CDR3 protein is CASSYGRTYEQYF. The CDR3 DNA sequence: TGTGCCAGCAGTTATGGGAGAACCTACGAGCAGTACTTC.